The 9 T cell receptor beta chains listed next were all sequenced from one sample in a study of T cells in Graves' hyperthyroidism and ophthalmopathy. Amplified TCR beta CDR3 regions came from RNA transcripts. When the TCR CDR3 underwent first-round RT-PCR, the HTBI primer set was used. TCRdb re-called the multiplex PCR reads through MiXCR, storing one row per CDR3 protein. The repertoire holds under 400,000 distinct CDR3 sequences, roughly 20% seen once, with about 53% in the top ten. Sequencing was done on a sample of blood. The receptors come from a woman aged 45-65 years with Graves' hyperthyroidism.

This clonotype was observed many times. J is TRBJ2-5 and V is TRBV3-1, with D perhaps TRBD2 (6 bases). The germline CDR1 and CDR2 sequences are LGHDT and YNNKEL (reference sequence). The CDR3 is 13 residues long. Between the trimmed V and J ends, which lost 1 base and 5 bases, there was a span of 8 bases. DNA for the CDR3: TGTGCCAGCAGCCAAGGGGACTCCGAGACCCAGTACTTC. Its protein is CASSQGDSETQYF.

This clonotype was seen at least ten times. The chain recombines TRBV3-1 with TRBJ1-1, with D hard to call. Germline lookup yields CDR1 LGHDT and CDR2 YNNKEL (reference sequence). The CDR3 covers 14 residues. With 1 base removed from V and 4 bases from J, the gap between germline ends came to 10 bases. CDR3 nucleotide sequence: TGTGCCAGCAGCCAAGGATTTGGTGGCACTGAAGCTTTCTTT. It encodes CASSQGFGGTEAFF.

This clonotype was counted only a few times. V usage is TRBV7-3 and J usage is TRBJ1-2; D is perhaps TRBD1 (6 bases). Trimming shortened V by 2 bases and J by 9 bases, and 19 bases separated the two germline ends. The CDR3 has 15 residues. Germline-derived CDR1 and CDR2 are SGHTA and FQGTGA. DNA for the CDR3: TGTGCCAGCAGCTTAGGCCCAGGGGAGGAGGCCAGCTACACCTTC. Its translation: CASSLGPGEEASYTF.

This clonotype came up a few times. This chain links TRBV2 with TRBJ2-7, with D possibly being TRBD1 (7 bases). Germline V gives CDR1 SNHLY, CDR2 FYNNEI. The V and J ends lost 3 bases and 6 bases respectively, with 24 bases between them. The CDR3 spans 17 residues. CDR3 DNA: TGTGCCAGCAGTGAGCTCCCGCTAACAGGGGAGGCGGGCGAGCAGTACTTC. Translating it yields CASSELPLTGEAGEQYF.

The V call is TRBV29-1, the J call TRBJ1-1; a weak D match, TRBD1 (5 bases). Looked up from germline, CDR1 is SQVTM and CDR2 is ANQGSEA. This CDR3 has 11 residues. V was cut by 3 bases and J by 8 bases, with 10 bases left in between. The chain's CDR3 is CSVEGGPEAFF. The DNA of the CDR3 is TGCAGCGTTGAGGGGGGACCAGAAGCTTTCTTT.

This clonotype was counted only a few times. The chain couples TRBV20-1 to TRBJ1-1; perhaps TRBD1 as D (5 bases). The CDR3 has 13 amino acids. The germline V and J ends were trimmed by 3 bases and 3 bases, with 11 bases remaining between them. From germline, CDR1 is DFQATT and CDR2 SNEGSKA (reference sequence). This CDR3 is CSASQGVYTEAFF. The CDR3 DNA sequence: TGCAGTGCTAGCCAAGGGGTGTACACTGAAGCTTTCTTT.

The gene calls are TRBV7-9 and TRBJ2-5; 10 nucleotides line up with TRBD2. Germline V gene sequence: CDR1 SEHNR, CDR2 FQNEAQ (reference sequence). Losses at the gene ends were 5 bases for V and 2 bases for J; bases not matched to a gene: 5. The CDR3 has 15 residues. CDR3 residues: CASSRILAGQETQYF. The CDR3 nucleotides read TGTGCCAGCAGCCGAATACTAGCGGGACAAGAGACCCAGTACTTC.

J is TRBJ1-1 and V is TRBV6-1; 7 bases line up with TRBD1. This CDR3 is 14 amino acids long. CDR1 is MNHNS and CDR2 is SASEGT in the germline V gene. Germline trimming cut 6 bases from V and 2 bases from J; bases unmatched to any gene: 6. The CDR3 sequence is CASSRGQHNTEAFF. CDR3 nucleotide sequence: TGTGCCAGCAGCCGGGGACAGCACAACACTGAAGCTTTCTTT.

CDR3 coding DNA: TGTGCCAGCAGTGAAAGGAGCGTCGGCAGGGATAATTCACCCCTCCACTTT. This translates into CASSERSVGRDNSPLHF. V and J are TRBV2 and TRBJ1-6, with D possibly TRBD1 on 5 matching bases. Trimming pared 2 bases from V and 5 bases from J, leaving 16 bases between. There are 17 residues in the CDR3. Germline CDR1 and CDR2: SNHLY and FYNNEI.